This record covers a single T cell receptor (beta chain). This CDR3 is built from 15 residues. The germline V gene has CDR1 KGHSH and CDR2 LQKENI. V was cut by 5 bases and J by 4 bases, with 17 bases left in between. This sample stems from a study of blood T cell repertoires in COVID-19. Turning to the study itself: The United States, Italy and Spain supplied acute and convalescent COVID-19 samples. From T cells, B-cell-depleted T cells, or PBMCs came the material, which was cDNA or gDNA.

How the authors handled the data: Scientists estimated how many nucleated cells there were by amplifying reference gene primers. Sequenced by immunoSEQ multiplex PCR; TCRdb stores in-frame clones only, minus some. Clone size and the V and J calls come from that table; the DNA yielded D and trimming. The table shows some 29,000 clones, with around 90% occurring only once. Sequences were obtained from peripheral blood. The TCR was taken from a man in his 70s with active or convalescent COVID-19. The chain uses TRBV18 and TRBJ1-1; D not certain. The CDR3 loop is CASSSTRGIGTEAFF. In nucleotides, the CDR3 is TGTGCCAGCTCATCTACACGGGGTATTGGCACTGAAGCTTTCTTT.